The 22 T cell receptor beta chains below were found in one sample sequenced in a study of CD8 T cells in ankylosing spondylitis. TCRdb re-analysed the 5' RACE reads in MiXCR, keeping a single row per CDR3 protein. The sample records a few hundred thousand distinct CDR3 sequences, 20% to 25% being singletons. The sample comprised blood, either unsorted or a sorted T cell fraction (not recorded which). These receptors were collected from a male donor with ankylosing spondylitis or in good health (not recorded which).

The rearrangement joins TRBV7-9 to TRBJ2-3, with D tentatively TRBD1 or TRBD2 (5 bases each). CDR3 length: 14 amino acids. V was shortened by 6 bases and J by 3 bases, with 13 bases between the two germline ends. Germline V gene lookup returns CDR1 SEHNR and CDR2 FQNEAQ (reference sequence). The CDR3 region has the DNA TGTGCCAGCAGGCATGGGACCTTAACAGATACGCAGTATTTT. Its protein is CASRHGTLTDTQYF. Based on the CDR3 plus reference TRBV7-9 and TRBJ2-3, the full variable domain is DTGVSQNPRHKITKRGQNVTFRCDPISEHNRLYWYRQTLGQGPEFLTYFQNEAQLEKSRLLSDRFSAERPKGSFSTLEIQRTEQGDSAMYLCASRHGTLTDTQYFGPGTRLTVL.

The table lists this clonotype with a few counts. This chain joins TRBV9 and TRBJ2-3; the D call may be TRBD1 or TRBD2 (6 bases each). The germline V gene has CDR1 SGDLS and CDR2 YYNGEE. This CDR3 has 15 amino acids. V dropped 1 base and J dropped 0 bases, with 9 bases sitting between them. The CDR3 DNA is TGTGCCAGCAGCGTATTCGGGGGCAGCACAGATACGCAGTATTTT. Translated, it gives CASSVFGGSTDTQYF.

This clonotype has only a few counts. The chain combines TRBV4-2 with TRBJ2-7, with 7 bases lining up with TRBD1. V lost 1 base and J lost 7; bases outside the gene matches: 10. The CDR3 consists of 15 residues. Germline V gene data show CDR1 as LGHNA and CDR2 as YNFKEQ. The CDR3 DNA sequence: TGTGCCAGCAGCCAAGGAGGAGGACAGGTGGATGAGCAGTACTTC. Encoded protein: CASSQGGGQVDEQYF.

This clonotype was seen only a few times. The rearrangement links TRBV5-1 to TRBJ2-7, with D possibly being TRBD1 or TRBD2 (5 bases each). Trimming took off 2 bases at V and 2 bases at J, with 11 bases between the two ends. The CDR3 contains 14 residues. Looked up from germline, CDR1 is SGHRS and CDR2 is YFSETQ. CDR3 DNA: TGCGCCAGCAGCTTTGGGGGTGATACCTACGAGCAGTACTTC. Translating gives CASSFGGDTYEQYF.

J is TRBJ1-5 and V is TRBV2; D is undetermined. The CDR3 runs to 14 residues. V was trimmed by 2 bases and J by 7 bases, leaving 12 bases between them. In germline, CDR1 is SNHLY, CDR2 FYNNEI. The CDR3 protein is CASSEPRREQPQHF. The CDR3 DNA sequence: TGTGCCAGCAGTGAACCCCGGAGGGAGCAGCCCCAGCATTTT.

The chain has TRBV6-1 and TRBJ2-5; a possible D gene is TRBD2 (6 bases). The CDR3 consists of 15 residues. V gave up 6 bases and J gave up 4 bases, with 18 bases separating them. Per germline, CDR1 MNHNS and CDR2 SASEGT. CDR3 nucleotide sequence: TGTGCCAGCAGACCTAAAGATTGGGGGGTAGAGACCCAGTACTTC. Translating gives CASRPKDWGVETQYF.

This clonotype was seen a few times. This sequence joins TRBV7-9 and TRBJ2-1; unclear D gene. CDR1 SEHNR and CDR2 FQNEAQ come from the germline V gene (reference sequence). V lost 1 base and J 9 bases, leaving 10 bases between the germline ends. This CDR3 has 13 residues. The CDR3 loop reads CASSLVEGVEQFF. As DNA, the CDR3 is TGTGCCAGCAGCTTAGTTGAAGGCGTTGAGCAGTTCTTC. Supplemented by reference TRBV7-9 and TRBJ2-1, the full variable domain reads DTGVSQNPRHKITKRGQNVTFRCDPISEHNRLYWYRQTLGQGPEFLTYFQNEAQLEKSRLLSDRFSAERPKGSFSTLEIQRTEQGDSAMYLCASSLVEGVEQFFGPGTRLTVL.

This chain links TRBV5-1 with TRBJ2-7; 9 nucleotides line up with TRBD1. J gave up 2 bases and V 0 bases, and 3 bases lay outside the gene matches. The CDR3 is 15 residues long. Per the germline V gene, CDR1 is SGHRS and CDR2 is YFSETQ. CDR3 bases: TGCGCCAGCAGCTTGGATCGGACAGGGGCCTACGAGCAGTACTTC. Translation: CASSLDRTGAYEQYF.

The V gene is TRBV6-5, the J gene TRBJ1-6, with unresolved D. CDR3 size: 12 residues. Germline V CDR1 and CDR2: MNHEY, SVGAGI. The V end was cut by 5 bases, the J end by 9 bases, with 8 bases between. This CDR3 reads CASSTLASPLHF. CDR3 nucleotides: TGTGCCAGCAGTACTCTAGCTTCACCCCTCCACTTT.

A few counts support this clonotype. This chain links TRBV6-1 with TRBJ2-3; maybe TRBD2 (6 bases). Germline loops: CDR1 MNHNS, CDR2 SASEGT. There are 13 residues in the CDR3. V lost 8 bases and J lost 1, with 10 bases in between. The CDR3 spells CASSERGTDTQYF. In DNA, the CDR3 is TGTGCCAGCTCTGAGCGGGGCACAGATACGCAGTATTTT.

V usage is TRBV15 and J usage is TRBJ2-3; D ambiguous. V dropped 1 base and J dropped 6 bases, with 5 bases sitting between them. The CDR3 has 12 amino acids. Germline CDR1 and CDR2: LNHNV and YYDKDF (reference sequence). CDR3 loop: CATSRGFDTQYF. The CDR3 DNA follows: TGTGCCACCAGCAGAGGATTCGATACGCAGTATTTT. Together with reference TRBV15 and TRBJ2-3, the CDR3 gives the full variable domain: DAMVIQNPRYQVTQFGKPVTLSCSQTLNHNVMYWYQQKSSQAPKLLFHYYDKDFNNEADTPDNFQSRRPNTSFCFLDIRSPGLGDTAMYLCATSRGFDTQYFGPGTRLTVL.

This clonotype was picked up many times. The chain carries TRBV12-3 or TRBV12-4 and TRBJ2-1; perhaps D is TRBD1 or TRBD2 (5 bases each). The length of the CDR3 is 17 residues. V was trimmed by 4 bases and J by 0 bases, leaving 16 bases between them. Here the CDR3 DNA reads TGTGCCAGCAGTTCCTCTTTGGGGGTTAGCTCCTACAATGAGCAGTTCTTC. Translated: CASSSSLGVSSYNEQFF.

The chain has TRBV20-1 and TRBJ2-3; TRBD2 agrees at 7 bases. V was clipped by 3 bases and J by 5 bases; unmatched bases: 11. Germline-derived CDR1 and CDR2 are DFQATT and SNEGSKA (reference sequence). This CDR3 is 15 amino acids long. CDR3 coding DNA: TGCAGTGCTAGTAAAGCTAGCGGCTGGGGAGATACGCAGTATTTT. Protein sequence: CSASKASGWGDTQYF.

A few counts support this clonotype. This chain connects TRBV12-3 or TRBV12-4 to TRBJ2-3; D is possibly TRBD1 or TRBD2 (5 bases each). With 6 bases removed from V and 6 bases from J, the gap between germline ends came to 19 bases. The CDR3 has 15 amino acids. The CDR3 nucleotides read TGTGCCAGCAGACCCCCCCGGGGACCCAGCGATACGCAGTATTTT. Its translation is CASRPPRGPSDTQYF.

Only a few counts were recorded for this clonotype. The genes are TRBV7-8 and TRBJ2-6, with 7 bases lining up with TRBD1. The CDR3 covers 17 residues. Per germline, CDR1 SGHVS and CDR2 FQNEAQ. Trimming at V came to 6 bases and at J to 1 base, leaving 9 bases not matched to a gene. The CDR3 here is CASRRQGPTSGANVLTF. The CDR3 DNA sequence: TGTGCCAGCAGACGACAGGGACCTACATCTGGGGCCAACGTCCTGACTTTC.

The chain links TRBV6-2 or TRBV6-3 to TRBJ2-5; possibly TRBD1 for D (7 bases). Trimming removed 6 bases from V and 3 bases from J, with 23 bases in between. Germline CDR1 MNHEY, CDR2 SVGEGT. The CDR3 has 17 amino acids. The CDR3 here is CASSPPLEAGGKETQYF. The CDR3 DNA sequence: TGTGCCAGCAGCCCCCCTCTCGAAGCAGGGGGGAAAGAGACCCAGTACTTC.

This clonotype was seen at least ten times. The V and J genes are TRBV20-1 and TRBJ2-3; D is unclear. There are 15 residues in the CDR3. Looked up from germline, CDR1 is DFQATT and CDR2 is SNEGSKA (reference sequence). V lost 0 bases, J lost 6 bases, and 16 bases lay in between. Here the CDR3 reads CSAREYGKGLDTQYF. In DNA, the CDR3 is TGCAGTGCTAGAGAGTATGGGAAAGGGCTCGATACGCAGTATTTT.

The chain couples TRBV20-1 to TRBJ2-7; TRBD1 agrees at 9 bases. CDR3 length: 14 residues. The J segment lost 3 bases and the V segment lost 3 bases, leaving 6 bases of the junction unmatched. The germline CDR1 and CDR2 sequences are DFQATT and SNEGSKA (reference sequence). The CDR3 spells CSASSRTGDYEQYF. The CDR3, as DNA: TGCAGTGCTAGTAGTCGGACAGGGGACTACGAGCAGTACTTC.

This clonotype was picked up many times. The V call is TRBV12-3 or TRBV12-4, the J call TRBJ1-1, with D hard to call. The V gene lost 4 bases and the J gene lost 5 bases, with 8 bases spanning the gap. The CDR3 has 12 amino acids. The chain's CDR3 is CASSSGRTEAFF. CDR3 DNA: TGTGCCAGCAGTTCTGGGAGAACTGAAGCTTTCTTT.

This chain uses TRBV27 with TRBJ2-2; 7 bases fit TRBD1. This CDR3 is built from 15 residues. Unmatched junction bases numbered 7, after V lost 6 bases and J lost 3 bases. The germline CDR1 and CDR2 sequences are MNHEY and SMNVEV (reference sequence). CDR3 protein: CASRAGTVHTGELFF. The CDR3 DNA reads TGTGCCAGCAGAGCCGGGACAGTGCACACCGGGGAGCTGTTTTTT.

The chain is built from TRBV19 and TRBJ2-1; D gene unclear. The CDR3 is 16 amino acids. V lost 3 bases to trimming and J lost 0 bases, with 12 bases between them. Germline V gives CDR1 LNHDA, CDR2 SQIVND (reference sequence). The CDR3 loop reads CASSITGRRSYNEQFF. In DNA form, the CDR3 reads TGTGCCAGTAGTATTACCGGCAGACGCTCCTACAATGAGCAGTTCTTC. The variable domain in full, with the rest retrieved from reference TRBV19 and TRBJ2-1, is DGGITQSPKYLFRKEGQNVTLSCEQNLNHDAMYWYRQDPGQGLRLIYYSQIVNDFQKGDIAEGYSVSREKKESFPLTVTSAQKNPTAFYLCASSITGRRSYNEQFFGPGTRLTVL.

This clonotype was seen many times. The V and J genes are TRBV7-2 and TRBJ2-1, with 7 bases aligning to TRBD1. The germline V gene encodes CDR1 SGHTA and CDR2 FQGNSA. V dropped 1 base and J dropped 0; count of bases not matched to a gene: 0. The CDR3 has 15 residues. CDR3 loop: CASSLGDSSYNEQFF. The CDR3 coding sequence is TGTGCCAGCAGCTTAGGGGACAGCTCCTACAATGAGCAGTTCTTC.